One and the same sample provided the 18 T cell receptor beta chains below, sequenced in a study of T-cell reconstitution after alpha-beta-depleted transplantation in children. Construction of the TCRbeta library involved unique molecular identifiers. In TCRdb, the PCR reads were re-called with MiXCR into one record per CDR3 protein. The repertoire holds about 400,000 distinct CDR3 sequences, with around 21% as singletons. The specimen was PBMCs from the stem cell graft donor, collected from the stem cell graft. The receptor set was obtained from a human donor who donated a stem cell graft to a child with acute myeloid leukemia.

This clonotype was observed many times. This rearrangement joins TRBV6-6 to TRBJ1-6; weak D call: TRBD1 (5 bases). V lost 10 bases and J 6 bases, leaving 13 bases between the germline ends. Looked up from germline, CDR1 is MNHNY and CDR2 is SVGAGI (reference sequence). CDR3 length equals 13 residues. DNA of the CDR3: TGTGCCATCCGACAGATTCCTAATTCACCCCTCCACTTT. Protein product: CAIRQIPNSPLHF.

In this sample, this clonotype turned up many times. The rearrangement joins TRBV20-1 to TRBJ2-5; D might be TRBD1 (5 bases). V was cut by 2 bases and J by 2 bases, with 9 bases left in between. The CDR3 is 13 amino acids. Germline values: CDR1 DFQATT, CDR2 SNEGSKA (reference sequence). This CDR3 reads CSARRQLQETQYF. In DNA, the CDR3 is TGCAGTGCTAGAAGACAGTTACAAGAGACCCAGTACTTC.

This clonotype was seen at least ten times. The chain links TRBV29-1 to TRBJ2-7; D might be TRBD1 (5 bases). This CDR3 contains 13 residues. The germline V gene encodes CDR1 SQVTM and CDR2 ANQGSEA. V gave up 2 bases and J gave up 3 bases, with 11 bases separating them. The CDR3 reads CSVESRTNYEQYF. For the CDR3, the DNA is TGCAGCGTTGAATCTAGGACAAACTACGAGCAGTACTTC.

The chain is built from TRBV20-1 and TRBJ2-1; maybe TRBD2 (5 bases). V was shortened by 0 bases and J by 1 base, with 16 bases between the two germline ends. Germline V gene data show CDR1 as DFQATT and CDR2 as SNEGSKA (reference sequence). This CDR3 has 17 amino acids. The CDR3 reads CSARDQEDSPSYNEQFF. CDR3 DNA sequence: TGCAGTGCTAGAGATCAGGAGGACTCCCCGTCCTACAATGAGCAGTTCTTC.

This clonotype has a handful of counts. The rearrangement links TRBV7-2 to TRBJ1-6, with D unclear. CDR3 length: 17 amino acids. Germline loops: CDR1 SGHTA, CDR2 FQGNSA. Trimming cost V 1 base and J 0 bases, with 10 bases left between them. The CDR3 coding sequence is TGTGCCAGCAGCTTAGTGTCCCGGAGCTCCTATAATTCACCCCTCCACTTT. Translating gives CASSLVSRSSYNSPLHF.

Only a few counts were recorded for this clonotype. The rearrangement uses TRBV20-1 and TRBJ2-5; 7 bases fit TRBD2. The V gene's germline CDR1 is DFQATT and CDR2 SNEGSKA (reference sequence). The junction had 7 bases not matched to a gene; V was cut back by 1 base and J by 5 bases. This CDR3 has 14 amino acids. CDR3 coding DNA: TGCAGTGCTAGAGTTAGCGGGCGGAGGGAGACCCAGTACTTC. Amino acids: CSARVSGRRETQYF.

This chain links TRBV12-3 or TRBV12-4 with TRBJ1-5; D may be TRBD1 (6 bases). The CDR3 has 14 amino acids. V shed 8 bases and J shed 4 bases, with 15 bases lying between them. CDR3 protein: CASGQDSPNQPQHF. In nucleotides, the CDR3 is TGTGCCAGCGGGCAGGACAGTCCTAATCAGCCCCAGCATTTT.

This clonotype was recorded at least ten times. This chain joins TRBV10-3 and TRBJ2-3; 8 nucleotides line up with TRBD1. CDR1 and CDR2 (germline): ENHRY, SYGVKD. The V gene end was trimmed by 5 bases and the J gene end by 10 bases; junction bases not matched to a gene: 17. This CDR3 has 16 residues. CDR3: CAISSTGTGPGSSQYF. For the CDR3, the DNA is TGTGCCATCAGTTCTACCGGGACAGGCCCTGGGTCCTCGCAGTATTTT.

This clonotype has more than one count but fewer than ten. This chain joins TRBV4-1 and TRBJ2-1; TRBD2 matches 11 bases. V lost 5 bases to trimming and J lost 8 bases; unmatched junction nucleotides: 11. Germline values: CDR1 MGHRA, CDR2 YSYEKL. The CDR3 consists of 16 residues. The CDR3, as DNA: TGCGCCAGCAGCGAAACCCTAGCGGGAGGAGTCTATGAGCAGTTCTTC. Amino acids: CASSETLAGGVYEQFF.

This clonotype was counted ten times or more. CDR3 in amino acids: CSAGRNTDTQYF. The CDR3 DNA sequence: TGCAGTGCTGGTCGCAACACAGATACGCAGTATTTT. The genes are TRBV20-1 and TRBJ2-3; D remains unclear. This CDR3 is 12 amino acids long. Germline CDR1 reads DFQATT; CDR2 reads SNEGSKA (reference sequence). Trimming removed 5 bases at V and 2 bases at J, with 8 bases between.

About this clonotype: It is likely a read error, because the conserved phenylalanine at the end of the CDR3 is missing. The chain uses TRBV10-2 and TRBJ2-1; D unresolved. V was pared by 3 bases and J by 5 bases, with 8 bases between. CDR3 length: 13 residues. Germline V gene sequence: CDR1 WSHSY, CDR2 SAAADI. CDR3 nucleotides: TGCGCCAGCAGTGACGCTACCAACAATGAGCAGTTCTTG. This encodes CASSDATNNEQFL.

This clonotype was recorded a few times. This chain joins TRBV5-1 and TRBJ2-3; a weak D match, TRBD2 (7 bases). In germline, CDR1 is SGHRS, CDR2 YFSETQ. The CDR3 has 14 residues. The germline V and J ends were trimmed by 2 bases and 6 bases, with 13 bases remaining between them. CDR3 sequence: CASSFGGLGDTQYF. CDR3 DNA: TGCGCCAGCAGCTTCGGGGGGCTGGGTGATACGCAGTATTTT.

The rearrangement joins TRBV21-1 to TRBJ2-5; the table's TRBD1 call for D was not verified on the DNA. TRBV21-1 is a pseudogene segment. This CDR3 has 13 residues. The CDR3, as DNA: TGTGCCAGCAGCAATGGGGCAACAGAGACCCAGTACTTC. As protein: CASSNGATETQYF.

The rearrangement uses TRBV12-3 or TRBV12-4 and TRBJ2-1; the D gene is possibly TRBD1 (5 bases). The CDR3 has 15 residues. V was cut by 6 bases and J by 0 bases, with 12 bases left in between. The chain's CDR3 is CASSPRVNSYNEQFF. The CDR3 region has the DNA TGTGCCAGCAGCCCCAGGGTCAACTCCTACAATGAGCAGTTCTTC.

This clonotype was observed at least ten times. The chain has TRBV6-2 or TRBV6-3 and TRBJ1-2; weak D call: TRBD1 (5 bases). Trimming removed 4 bases from V and 4 bases from J, with 13 bases in between. The CDR3 has 14 amino acids. Germline V lookup: CDR1 MNHEY, CDR2 SVGEGT. The CDR3 DNA is TGTGCCAGCAGTTCCAGCAGGGAAGGCTATGGCTACACCTTC. Its protein is CASSSSREGYGYTF.

The chain uses TRBV7-2 and TRBJ2-1; 7 nucleotides align to TRBD1. Trimming at V came to 10 bases and at J to 5 bases, leaving 8 bases not matched to a gene. The CDR3 has 13 residues. The germline CDR1 and CDR2 sequences are SGHTA and FQGNSA. In nucleotides, the CDR3 is TGTGCCATTACAACAGGGGCCGACAATGAGCAGTTCTTC. Its protein is CAITTGADNEQFF.

The chain has TRBV7-2 and TRBJ2-1, with D hard to call. V was clipped by 5 bases and J by 6 bases, with 11 bases between them. The V gene's germline CDR1 is SGHTA and CDR2 FQGNSA. This CDR3 comprises 13 residues. The CDR3 spells CASSLLSINEQFF. CDR3 nucleotide sequence: TGTGCCAGCAGCCTACTAAGCATCAATGAGCAGTTCTTC. The whole variable domain, filled in from reference TRBV7-2 and TRBJ2-1, reads GAGVSQSPSNKVTEKGKDVELRCDPISGHTALYWYRQSLGQGLEFLIYFQGNSAPDKSGLPSDRFSAERTGGSVSTLTIQRTQQEDSAVYLCASSLLSINEQFFGPGTRLTVL.

This clonotype appeared a few times. V and J are TRBV5-1 and TRBJ2-2, with D maybe TRBD1 (5 bases). This CDR3 contains 15 residues. Trimming shortened V by 4 bases and J by 5 bases, and 15 bases separated the two germline ends. Per germline, CDR1 SGHRS and CDR2 YFSETQ. The CDR3 region is CASSPYNRLTGELFF. CDR3 sequence (DNA): TGCGCCAGCAGCCCTTATAACAGGCTTACCGGGGAGCTGTTTTTT.